The T cell receptor beta chain under discussion was sequenced for a study of cytomegalovirus exposure and HLA in healthy donors. Vbeta (60) and Jbeta (13) primers were used in the PCR. This table comes from immunoSEQ multiplex PCR, and its TCRdb copy is limited to in-frame clones, with some not included. The sample includes 55,000 to 80,000 clones, less than 85% of them seen just once. Germline-derived CDR1 and CDR2 are SGHNT and YYREEE (reference sequence). The CDR3 contains 13 residues. The germline V and J ends were trimmed by 2 bases and 6 bases, with 11 bases remaining between them. The chain combines TRBV5-4 with TRBJ1-2, with D possibly matching TRBD1 (5 bases). The sample comprised PBMCs. The receptor was derived from a woman in her twenties or thirties in good health and CMV-seronegative. The CDR3 DNA reads TGTGCCAGCAGCTTAGACAGAAAGCATGGCTACACCTTC. Translating it yields CASSLDRKHGYTF.